Listed below are T cell receptor beta chains from one sample, sequenced in a study of shared clonotypes between healthy human individuals. Sequencing was performed with immunoSEQ multiplex PCR; in TCRdb, only in-frame clones are kept and a portion is missing. The table lists 2.3 million or so clones, 85% to 95% of them singletons. The specimen was naive CD4+ T cells from PBMCs. Source of these receptors: a man aged 18 to 29 in good health. Some clones in this sample may be carry-over from other donors' samples. CDR3s include the opening cysteine and the closing phenylalanine or tryptophan. Fields, in order: clone size, D gene, V gene, J gene, CDR3 DNA, CDR3 protein. D genes are given only for firm matches. Clone size is given for some rows only: seen once, a few or many times, or a class if the clone is expanded.

clone size: NA
D gene: TRBD2
V gene: TRBV27
J gene: TRBJ2-1
CDR3 DNA: TGTGCCAGCACCCCAGCGGGAGGGCCTTACAATGAGCAGTTCTTC
CDR3 protein: CASTPAGGPYNEQFF

clone size: NA
D gene: NA
V gene: TRBV7-6
J gene: TRBJ2-1
CDR3 DNA: TGTGCCAGCAGCCGACGGACTGTCCATGAGCAGTTCTTC
CDR3 protein: CASSRRTVHEQFF

clone size: NA
D gene: NA
V gene: TRBV7-2
J gene: TRBJ2-2
CDR3 DNA: TGTGCCAGCAGCTTAGCCCGGACCACCGGGGAGCTGTTTTTT
CDR3 protein: CASSLARTTGELFF

clone size: NA
D gene: NA
V gene: TRBV27
J gene: TRBJ2-7
CDR3 DNA: TGTGCCAGCAGTTTCAGCAGGGTCAACTCTCAGTACGAGCAGTACTTC
CDR3 protein: CASSFSRVNSQYEQYF

clone size: NA
D gene: NA
V gene: TRBV21-1
J gene: TRBJ2-7
CDR3 DNA: TGTGCCAGCAGCAAAGAGTCGGGACACCCCTACGAGCAGTACTTC
CDR3 protein: CASSKESGHPYEQYF

clone size: NA
D gene: NA
V gene: TRBV15
J gene: TRBJ1-5
CDR3 DNA: TGTGCCACCAGCCACCAAGTTTGGGAGGCTTATAGCAATCAGCCCCAGCATTTT
CDR3 protein: CATSHQVWEAYSNQPQHF

clone size: NA
D gene: NA
V gene: TRBV18
J gene: TRBJ2-1
CDR3 DNA: TGTGCCAGCTCACCACGGCGTGAGGGGAGTGAGCAGTTCTTC
CDR3 protein: CASSPRREGSEQFF

clone size: NA
D gene: NA
V gene: TRBV29-1
J gene: TRBJ2-3
CDR3 DNA: TGCAGCGGTACCGGGACAGATACGCAGTATTTT
CDR3 protein: CSGTGTDTQYF

clone size: NA
D gene: TRBD2
V gene: TRBV6-6
J gene: TRBJ2-1
CDR3 DNA: TGTGCCAGCAGTTACTCGGTGCTAGCGGGAGACATGGAGCAGTTCTTC
CDR3 protein: CASSYSVLAGDMEQFF

clone size: NA
D gene: TRBD1
V gene: TRBV5-4
J gene: TRBJ1-1
CDR3 DNA: TGTGCCAGCAGCGCCAAAGGGACAGGGGACACTGAAGCTTTCTTT
CDR3 protein: CASSAKGTGDTEAFF

clone size: NA
D gene: NA
V gene: TRBV5-8
J gene: TRBJ1-4
CDR3 DNA: TGTGCCAGCTTTTACCCAAGAGGGGAAAAACTGTTTTTT
CDR3 protein: CASFYPRGEKLFF

clone size: NA
D gene: TRBD1
V gene: TRBV13
J gene: TRBJ2-7
CDR3 DNA: TGTGCCAGCAGCTTGGGGACAGGGGGCATCGACTACGAGCAGTACTTC
CDR3 protein: CASSLGTGGIDYEQYF

clone size: NA
D gene: TRBD2
V gene: TRBV9
J gene: TRBJ2-2
CDR3 DNA: TGTGCCAGCAGCGTAGGGGGACTAGCGAACACCGGGGAGCTGTTTTTT
CDR3 protein: CASSVGGLANTGELFF

clone size: NA
D gene: NA
V gene: TRBV20-1
J gene: TRBJ1-1
CDR3 DNA: TGCAGTGCTAGAGATGGGGCTGACGCTTTCTTT
CDR3 protein: CSARDGADAFF

clone size: once
D gene: NA
V gene: TRBV5-4
J gene: TRBJ1-4
CDR3 DNA: TGTGCCAGCACCTCGTCGGGACTGATTAATGAAAAACTGTTTTTT
CDR3 protein: CASTSSGLINEKLFF

clone size: once
D gene: TRBD2
V gene: TRBV5-8
J gene: TRBJ2-5
CDR3 DNA: TGTGCCAGCAGCCGTGGGGGGAGACTAGCCCAAGAGACCCAGTACTTC
CDR3 protein: CASSRGGRLAQETQYF

clone size: NA
D gene: NA
V gene: TRBV11-2
J gene: TRBJ2-5
CDR3 DNA: TGTGCCAGCAGCTGGTCGCCGGGAGAGACCCAGTACTTC
CDR3 protein: CASSWSPGETQYF

clone size: NA
D gene: NA
V gene: TRBV6-5
J gene: TRBJ2-7
CDR3 DNA: TGTGCCAGCAGTTACTCGAGGCAGACCTACGAGCAGTACTTC
CDR3 protein: CASSYSRQTYEQYF